This paragraph covers one TCR beta chain sequence. It lacks a known antigen. Per-base qualities were not stored, and no clone one base away is much larger. The sample comes from a study of blood T cells in healthy people across ages (dated by TCRdb to about 2015). Regarding the research as a whole: Template switching captured roughly one uniquely barcoded TCR beta cDNA molecule per two T cells in model experiments. To track age-related changes in TCR beta repertoire diversity, the study relied on deep sequencing normalized with unique cDNA molecular identifiers. The donors were divided into four age groups: young (average approximately 17 years), middle-aged (about 39), aged (about 61) and long-lived (about 84). To avoid experimental bias, donors of different ages were randomly spread across the sequencing lanes. For two donors (one aged 18 to 29 and one aged 80 or older), the study analyzed two additional independent replicas of 1 million unique cDNA reads from the same blood draw.

The receptor library was made with 5' RACE. Sequencing took place on an Illumina HiSeq 2500. A second PCR of roughly 6 to 11 cycles was run with a J-beta primer mix and a sample-barcoded 5' primer. A template-switch 5' adaptor carrying 12 random nucleotides introduced a unique molecular identifier onto each TCR beta cDNA molecule. Each sample yielded at least 2.5 million CDR3-containing paired-end reads. All of the RNA was converted into first-strand cDNA using the Mint cDNA synthesis kit, with a TRBC-specific oligonucleotide serving as the primer. All cDNA was treated with uracil-DNA glycosylase and then went through a first 18-cycle PCR with the universal primers M1SS and BC2_uni_R. For the original study's pipeline: Each sample was normalized by randomly selecting 1 million high-quality reads, each carrying a distinct molecular identifier. Reads with shared molecular identifiers were discarded instead of being binned into consensus sequences. MiTCR, run with a Q25 quality threshold and the strictest error-elimination algorithm, handled CDR3 identification, clonotype clustering and error correction. Lower-bound total TCR beta diversity was estimated with a nonparametric unseen species model using Euler transformation. TCRdb ran its own pipeline on the public reads, namely fastp trimming at Q25 and MiXCR clone calling, and kept in-frame beta chains. Under each unique CDR3 protein, matching rows form one entry showing the most common genes and DNA. None of the V and J calls come from the authors' own analysis; TCRdb made them. The sample table shows approximately 790,000 distinct CDR3 sequences, and 60% to 80% are seen once. The ten largest clones take up 25% to 30% of the sample.

From the germline V gene, CDR1 is MNHNS and CDR2 is SASEGT. V and J are trimmed by 2 bases and 0 bases, and the gene matches miss 0 bases of the junction. The CDR3 goes from the cysteine to the phenylalanine over 15 residues. CDR3 DNA only is kept here, 45 bases in frame from base 1. The research as a whole found: Compared with the aged group, more naive CD4+ T cells, fewer expanded clones and increased TCR diversity were shown by the long-lived group, suggesting age selection. Observed TCR beta diversity per million T cells fell roughly linearly with age, and a significant reduction was already apparent by age roughly 40. Bulk unsorted PBMC profiling prevented conclusive comparison of naive and antigen-experienced compartments. The percentage of naive T cells measured by flow cytometry correlated strongly with observed TCR beta diversity. Because the CMV infection status of the donors was unknown, age-related changes in expanded clonotypes may potentially have been confounded. Total diversity estimates from one million sequenced T cells were considered lower bounds and underestimates.

Donors were around 37 systemically healthy Caucasian individuals from Russia aged roughly 6 to 95 years. Approximately 11 milliliters of peripheral blood were drawn from each donor into EDTA-treated Vacutainer tubes. Ficoll-Paque density-gradient centrifugation was used to isolate PBMCs, with at least 6.5 million per sample. Total RNA, at least 5 micrograms per sample, was extracted from PBMCs with Trizol reagent. For every donor, flow cytometry on a PBMC aliquot measured the percentage of naive CD45RAhigh/CD27high T cells. The chain was built from TRBV6-1 and TRBJ1-4, with 7 central nucleotides matching TRBD1. Material for sequencing was blood. This receptor was taken from a man aged 25 to 45 in good health. The sequenced DNA is TGTGCCAGCAGTGAACAGGGGGCAACTAATGAAAAACTGTTTTTT. This sequence encodes CASSEQGATNEKLFF.